The rows below give T cell receptor beta chains drawn from one sample of a study of T cells after yellow fever vaccination. A single record per CDR3 protein comes from TCRdb applying MiXCR to the 5' RACE reads. The table records hundreds of thousands of distinct CDR3 sequences, around 3.6% of them present only once. The input for sequencing was PBMCs, taken on the day of the yellow fever booster vaccination. These receptors were obtained from a man between 18 and 35 years old who received the YFV17D yellow fever vaccine. CDR3s include the opening cysteine and the closing phenylalanine or tryptophan. D genes are given only for firm matches. The size entry is marked missing in some rows and otherwise reads once, few, many or a size class.

d_call,clone_size,v_call,j_call,cdr3_length,cdr3_aa,cdr3_nt
.,few,TRBV19,TRBJ2-2,14,CASNHPGETGELFF,TGTGCCAGTAATCATCCGGGGGAAACCGGGGAGCTGTTTTTT
TRBD2,many,TRBV4-2,TRBJ2-3,16,CASSQGGLAGGPAQYF,TGTGCCAGCAGCCAAGGCGGGCTAGCGGGGGGGCCCGCGCAGTATTTT
TRBD2,few,TRBV7-2,TRBJ2-7,19,CASSRDSHGSGVRRYEQYF,TGTGCCAGCAGCCGTGATTCGCATGGTAGCGGGGTGCGTCGCTACGAGCAGTACTTC
.,few,TRBV4-2,TRBJ2-1,18,CASSQVLRSRENYNEQFF,TGTGCCAGCAGCCAAGTTCTACGGTCCAGGGAAAACTACAATGAGCAGTTCTTC
.,many,TRBV6-5,TRBJ2-3,18,CASSYSRVDWGVGDTQYF,TGTGCCAGCAGTTACTCGCGAGTCGATTGGGGGGTGGGAGATACGCAGTATTTT
.,.,TRBV7-8,TRBJ2-1,14,CASSLYQTGGEQFF,TGTGCCAGCAGCTTGTACCAGACTGGAGGGGAGCAGTTCTTC
.,.,TRBV5-1,TRBJ1-4,17,CASSLGISTAPGEKLFF,TGCGCCAGCAGCTTGGGTATCTCGACGGCTCCCGGGGAAAAACTGTTTTTT
.,many,TRBV20-1,TRBJ1-2,12,CSVKDPFYGYTF,TGCAGTGTTAAGGACCCCTTCTATGGCTACACCTTC
.,few,TRBV19,TRBJ1-2,13,CASSGRSNYGYTF,TGTGCCAGTAGTGGGAGGTCTAACTATGGCTACACCTTC
TRBD2,few,TRBV10-3,TRBJ2-5,14,CATLRASGDETQYF,TGTGCCACCTTGAGGGCTAGCGGGGACGAGACCCAGTACTTC
.,many,TRBV5-1,TRBJ2-3,15,CASSQGYPDRNTQYF,TGCGCCAGCAGCCAGGGATATCCGGACCGCAATACGCAGTATTTT
.,many,TRBV20-1,TRBJ1-1,12,CSARPANTEAFF,TGCAGTGCTAGGCCGGCGAACACTGAAGCTTTCTTT
TRBD1,many,TRBV12-3/TRBV12-4,TRBJ2-3,14,CASTNPTGADTQYF,TGTGCCAGCACCAATCCCACAGGGGCAGATACGCAGTATTTT
TRBD2,few,TRBV20-1,TRBJ2-7,15,CSVRTSGGDSYEQYF,TGCAGTGTACGGACTAGCGGGGGGGACTCCTACGAGCAGTACTTC
.,many,TRBV5-5,TRBJ1-1,16,CASSPSIRDGANEAFF,TGTGCCAGCAGCCCATCCATTCGTGACGGGGCCAATGAAGCTTTCTTT
TRBD1,few,TRBV9,TRBJ1-3,15,CASSATGASGNTIYF,TGTGCCAGCAGCGCCACAGGGGCCTCTGGAAACACCATATATTTT
.,many,TRBV5-1,TRBJ1-2,13,CASSLERVGGYTF,TGCGCCAGCAGCTTGGAACGCGTAGGGGGCTACACCTTC
TRBD1,.,TRBV5-6,TRBJ2-5,14,CASSVDRGGETQYF,TGTGCCAGCAGTGTGGACAGGGGGGGAGAGACCCAGTACTTC
.,few,TRBV9,TRBJ2-1,17,CASSEQGGGRLGNEQFF,TGTGCCAGCAGCGAGCAGGGGGGGGGCCGTCTCGGCAATGAGCAGTTCTTC
.,many,TRBV12-3/TRBV12-4,TRBJ1-6,18,CASSHGLTGFDINSPLHF,TGTGCCAGCAGCCACGGCCTTACAGGATTCGACATTAATTCACCCCTCCACTTT
TRBD2,few,TRBV25-1,TRBJ2-1,16,CASSGLAATRYNEQFF,TGTGCCAGCAGTGGACTAGCGGCAACCCGATACAATGAGCAGTTCTTC
TRBD2,.,TRBV6-2/TRBV6-3,TRBJ2-1,13,CASVLAGYNEQFF,TGTGCCAGCGTCCTAGCGGGCTACAATGAGCAGTTCTTC
TRBD2,few,TRBV5-1,TRBJ2-1,16,CASSLVLAGAHNEQFF,TGCGCCAGCAGCTTGGTCCTAGCGGGGGCCCACAATGAGCAGTTCTTC
.,many,TRBV29-1,TRBJ2-2,14,CSVGVQSPGGELFF,TGCAGCGTTGGCGTTCAGTCCCCTGGTGGGGAGCTGTTTTTT
TRBD1,.,TRBV6-5,TRBJ1-1,15,CASSYAKGAYTEAFF,TGTGCCAGCAGTTACGCCAAGGGGGCTTACACTGAAGCTTTCTTT
.,.,TRBV29-1,TRBJ2-7,13,CSVGGGDRYEQYF,TGCAGCGTTGGGGGGGGTGACAGGTACGAGCAGTACTTC
.,few,TRBV20-1,TRBJ1-3,14,CSARQPLSGNTIYF,TGCAGTGCAAGACAGCCTCTCTCTGGAAACACCATATATTTT
.,many,TRBV10-3,TRBJ2-1,19,CAISPLLSGRESNFNEQFF,TGTGCCATCAGCCCTCTACTGAGCGGGCGCGAGTCTAACTTCAATGAGCAGTTCTTC
.,many,TRBV7-2,TRBJ2-3,16,CASSARGGPSTDTQYF,TGTGCCAGCAGCGCCCGAGGGGGGCCCAGCACAGATACGCAGTATTTT
.,many,TRBV5-5,TRBJ2-7,13,CASSLLGFFEQYF,TGTGCCAGCAGCTTGCTCGGGTTTTTTGAGCAGTACTTC
.,many,TRBV7-2,TRBJ1-2,13,CASSSSGSYGYTF,TGTGCCAGCAGCTCCTCAGGGAGCTATGGCTACACCTTC
.,.,TRBV7-2,TRBJ1-1,14,CASSFGNMNTEAFF,TGTGCCAGCAGCTTTGGGAATATGAACACTGAAGCTTTCTTT
TRBD2,.,TRBV4-2,TRBJ2-2,18,CASSQDLGTSVATGELFF,TGTGCCAGCAGCCAAGATTTAGGGACTAGCGTTGCCACCGGGGAGCTGTTTTTT
.,many,TRBV20-1,TRBJ1-4,13,CSARGSTNEKLFF,TGCAGTGCTAGGGGCTCAACTAATGAAAAACTGTTTTTT
TRBD1,few,TRBV7-9,TRBJ2-3,17,CASSQYLQGAEADTQYF,TGTGCCAGCAGCCAGTATTTGCAGGGGGCGGAGGCAGATACGCAGTATTTT
TRBD1,.,TRBV6-2/TRBV6-3,TRBJ1-5,13,CAIAGQGNQPQHF,TGTGCCATCGCGGGACAGGGCAATCAGCCCCAGCATTTT
.,.,TRBV7-9,TRBJ1-5,13,CASSLGNNQPQHF,TGCGCCAGCAGCTTAGGGAACAATCAGCCCCAGCATTTT
TRBD2,few,TRBV7-9,TRBJ2-1,14,CASSFTGGFNEQFF,TGTGCCAGCAGCTTTACGGGGGGTTTTAATGAGCAGTTCTTC
.,many,TRBV5-1,TRBJ1-2,12,CASSLQSRSYTF,TGCGCCAGCAGCTTGCAGTCGCGCAGCTACACCTTC
.,.,TRBV7-2,TRBJ2-6,16,CASSLGPASGANVLTF,TGTGCCAGCAGCTTAGGCCCAGCCTCTGGGGCCAACGTCCTGACTTTC
.,many,TRBV6-5,TRBJ2-3,14,CASSYSVIADTQYF,TGTGCCAGCAGTTACTCAGTTATTGCGGATACGCAGTATTTT
.,few,TRBV5-4,TRBJ2-6,16,CASIDRPLSGANVLTF,TGTGCCAGCATCGACAGGCCCCTCTCTGGGGCCAACGTCCTGACTTTC